This T cell receptor beta chain was observed in a study of Ad26.COV2.S vaccination and SARS-CoV-2 variants. At the level of the study: Each vaccinee took Ad26.COV2.S intramuscularly, once or twice 56 days apart.

Sample treatment: some 19 received Ad26.COV2.S at low or high dose, single or two shots; about 5 received placebo; per-sample allocation not given. Day 63 after the first injection of vaccine or placebo was the sampling time. The donor's status was that of an adult aged 18-55 years in Boston. This CDR3 is 16 amino acids long. Germline-derived CDR1 and CDR2 are SGHRS and YFSETQ. The V gene lost 2 bases and the J gene lost 2 bases, with 13 bases spanning the gap. Measured with immunoSEQ multiplex PCR; TCRdb has only the in-frame clones, and not every one. The sample records 350,000 to 600,000 clones, about 88% being singletons.

The chain uses TRBV5-1 and TRBJ1-4, with D perhaps matching TRBD1 (6 bases). The clonotype comes from a person aged 18-65 years who received the Ad26.COV2.S COVID-19 vaccine or a placebo. The source material was peripheral blood, sampled in a trial of Ad26.COV2.S vaccine versus placebo. CDR3 residues: CASSLLGQTTNEKLFF. The CDR3 nucleotides are TGCGCCAGCAGCTTACTAGGACAGACGACTAATGAAAAACTGTTTTTT.